This T cell receptor beta chain came from a study of CD4 and CD8 cells across lung adenocarcinoma regions. Donors had localized lung adenocarcinoma, a non-small cell lung cancer. CDR3 size: 15 residues. Looked up from germline, CDR1 is MNHNS and CDR2 is SASEGT. V shed 3 bases and J shed 8 bases, with 17 bases lying between them. MiXCR, applied by TCRdb to the PCR reads, yields one record per CDR3 protein. The repertoire has tens of thousands of distinct CDR3 sequences, 50% of them found once; the top ten carry 45% to 60%. This chain connects TRBV6-1 to TRBJ2-1; weak D call: TRBD2 (7 bases). The source is a male donor with lung adenocarcinoma. The CD4 and CD8 labels of this study may be unreliable. Material for sequencing was CD8+ T cells from the center of a lung tumor. The CDR3 DNA is TGTGCCAGCAGTGATGGGGGGGGCAGGTACGATGAGCAGTTCTTC. This translates into CASSDGGGRYDEQFF.